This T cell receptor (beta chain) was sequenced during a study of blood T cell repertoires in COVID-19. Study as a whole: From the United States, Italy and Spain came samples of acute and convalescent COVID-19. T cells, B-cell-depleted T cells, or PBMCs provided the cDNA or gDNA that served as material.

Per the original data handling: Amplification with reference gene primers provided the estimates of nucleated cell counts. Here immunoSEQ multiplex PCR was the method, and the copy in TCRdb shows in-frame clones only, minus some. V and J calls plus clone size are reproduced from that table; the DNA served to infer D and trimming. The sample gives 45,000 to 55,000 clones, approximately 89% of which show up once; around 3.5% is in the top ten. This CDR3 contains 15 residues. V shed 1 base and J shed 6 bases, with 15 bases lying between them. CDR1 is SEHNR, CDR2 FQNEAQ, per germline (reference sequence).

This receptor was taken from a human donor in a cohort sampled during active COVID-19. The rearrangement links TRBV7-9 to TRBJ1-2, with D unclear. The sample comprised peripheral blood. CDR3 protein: CASSLEVLWGDGYTF. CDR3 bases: TGTGCCAGCAGCTTAGAGGTGTTATGGGGAGATGGCTACACCTTC.